The present entry profiles one T cell receptor beta chain with its context. This sample was included in a study of T cells after yellow fever vaccination. Trimming took 2 bases from V and 6 from J, leaving 10 bases between them. Germline V gives CDR1 KGHSH, CDR2 LQKENI. The CDR3 extends over 14 amino acids. TCRdb passed the 5' RACE reads through MiXCR, listing each CDR3 protein once. The table includes 300,000 to 400,000 distinct CDR3 sequences, over 8% detected once. The receptor was derived from a man in his late teens or twenties who received the YFV17D yellow fever vaccine. The V and J genes are TRBV18 and TRBJ2-2; D gene unclear. This material consisted of PBMCs, taken on the day of the first yellow fever vaccination. The DNA of the CDR3 is TGTGCCAGCTCACCAGACGAAGGGTCCGGGGAGCTGTTTTTT. This encodes CASSPDEGSGELFF.